The 30 T cell receptor beta chains presented below share a single source sample, sequenced in a study of blood T cell repertoires in COVID-19. Produced via immunoSEQ multiplex PCR; TCRdb's table is partial and in-frame only. There are roughly 200,000 clones in the sample; 86% occur only once, and over 3% lies in the top ten. Material: PBMCs or T cells enriched from blood (not recorded which). The receptors were sampled from a woman in her 40s with acute COVID-19.

CDR3: CASSNFLDSPLHF. The CDR3 DNA is TGTGCCAGCAGTAATTTTCTCGATTCACCCCTCCACTTT. The rearrangement joins TRBV27 to TRBJ1-6; D remains unclear. This CDR3 has 13 amino acids. Germline-derived CDR1 and CDR2 are MNHEY and SMNVEV (reference sequence). V was trimmed by 5 bases and J by 8 bases, leaving 10 bases between them.

This clone was counted a single time. The J gene is TRBJ1-2, the V gene TRBV6-6, with 9 bases matching TRBD1. The CDR3 is 16 amino acids. Germline lookup yields CDR1 MNHNY and CDR2 SVGAGI (reference sequence). V lost 6 bases to trimming and J lost 8 bases; unmatched junction nucleotides: 16. CDR3 nucleotide sequence: TGTGCCAGCAGCCCCTCGTCTCGGACAGGGGTCGAGGGCTACACCTTC. It translates to CASSPSSRTGVEGYTF.

The chain employs TRBV27 and TRBJ1-1, with 9 bases matching TRBD1. Trimming took 3 bases from V and 6 from J; bases not matched to a gene: 8. CDR1 and CDR2 from the germline V gene are MNHEY and SMNVEV (reference sequence). This CDR3 is 15 amino acids long. The CDR3 nucleotides read TGTGCCAGCAGTTTTATCCGGGACAGGGACGCTGAAGCTTTCTTT. Translated, it gives CASSFIRDRDAEAFF.

The V gene is TRBV15, the J gene TRBJ2-5; TRBD2 might be the D (5 bases). CDR3 length: 13 residues. Germline V gene lookup returns CDR1 LNHNV and CDR2 YYDKDF (reference sequence). V shed 7 bases and J shed 5 bases, with 14 bases lying between them. The CDR3 loop reads CATKDTGGETQYF. In DNA form, the CDR3 reads TGTGCCACCAAAGATACTGGCGGGGAGACCCAGTACTTC.

In this sample, this clone turned up a few times. The chain links TRBV7-2 to TRBJ1-2; D possibly corresponds to TRBD1 (5 bases). This CDR3 is built from 14 residues. Per germline, CDR1 SGHTA and CDR2 FQGNSA. Trimming removed 0 bases at V and 5 bases at J, with 10 bases between. This CDR3 is CASSLAGRDYGYTF. The CDR3 region has the DNA TGTGCCAGCAGCTTAGCGGGCAGGGATTATGGCTACACCTTC.

The V gene is TRBV27, the J gene TRBJ2-3, with a weak D call TRBD1 (6 bases). CDR3 length: 14 residues. CDR1 and CDR2 from the germline V gene are MNHEY and SMNVEV (reference sequence). V was clipped by 8 bases and J by 7 bases, with 19 bases between them. The CDR3 DNA reads as TGTGCCAGCGGGAACAGGGTGGGAAACCATACGCAGTATTTT. It is translated as CASGNRVGNHTQYF.

The chain links TRBV7-3 to TRBJ1-1; 8 nucleotides agree with TRBD1. The V segment lost 3 bases and the J segment 4 bases; nucleotides outside the gene matches: 4. Germline V gives CDR1 SGHTA, CDR2 FQGTGA. This CDR3 comprises 14 residues. In DNA, the CDR3 is TGTGCCAGCAGCTTTTCCGGGACAGGCACTGAAGCTTTCTTT. This codes for CASSFSGTGTEAFF.

The chain carries TRBV7-2 and TRBJ1-1, with D possibly matching TRBD1 (5 bases). The germline V gene has CDR1 SGHTA and CDR2 FQGNSA. Trimming left V 1 base short and J 1 base short, with 7 bases between. The CDR3 contains 14 residues. For the CDR3, the DNA is TGTGCCAGCAGCTTAGTTGGGGCGAACACTGAAGCTTTCTTT. This codes for CASSLVGANTEAFF. The entire variable domain, with the rest obtained from reference TRBV7-2 and TRBJ1-1, is as follows: GAGVSQSPSNKVTEKGKDVELRCDPISGHTALYWYRQSLGQGLEFLIYFQGNSAPDKSGLPSDRFSAERTGGSVSTLTIQRTQQEDSAVYLCASSLVGANTEAFFGQGTRLTVV.

This clone occurred once. This chain connects TRBV7-2 to TRBJ1-2; no definite D call. The V gene's germline CDR1 is SGHTA and CDR2 FQGNSA. CDR3 length equals 17 residues. V lost 5 bases to trimming and J lost 5 bases, with 24 bases between them. CDR3 in DNA: TGTGCCAGCAGCACCGCTTTGGGCATCCTGGCGGGGTATGGCTACACCTTC. Protein sequence: CASSTALGILAGYGYTF.

The gene calls are TRBV4-1 and TRBJ1-1; perhaps TRBD1 as D (5 bases). Trimming removed 1 base from V and 5 bases from J, with 14 bases in between. CDR1 and CDR2 from the germline V gene are MGHRA and YSYEKL. CDR3 length equals 15 residues. Here the CDR3 reads CASSQVEGRGTEAFF. CDR3 sequence (DNA): TGCGCCAGCAGCCAAGTGGAGGGGCGCGGAACTGAAGCTTTCTTT.

This rearrangement joins TRBV18 to TRBJ1-3; TRBD1 matches 9 bases. The CDR3 covers 16 residues. CDR1 is KGHSH, CDR2 LQKENI, per germline. J was trimmed by 1 base and V by 2 bases; bases with no gene match: 3. CDR3 residues: CASSPSQGASGNTIYF. The CDR3 DNA reads TGTGCCAGCTCACCATCACAGGGGGCATCTGGAAACACCATATATTTT.

This clone was observed once. V gene TRBV3-1 (or the pseudogene TRBV3-2) combines with J gene TRBJ2-3; 7 nucleotides align to TRBD2. The CDR3 extends over 18 amino acids. CDR1 and CDR2 from the germline V gene are LGHDT and YNNKEL (reference sequence). Trimming removed 4 bases from V and 0 bases from J; junction bases left unmatched: 13. Here the CDR3 DNA reads TGTGCCAGCAGCCTTGGAGCGGGGCTCGATCCTAGCACAGATACGCAGTATTTT. Its translation is CASSLGAGLDPSTDTQYF.

The J gene is TRBJ1-2, the V gene TRBV4-3, with D possibly being TRBD1 (6 bases). The CDR3 covers 16 residues. Trimming took 0 bases from V and 4 from J, leaving 15 bases between them. CDR1 and CDR2 from the germline V gene are LGHNA and YSLEER. CDR3 coding DNA: TGCGCCAGCAGCCAAGATAATACAGGGTTATTCTATGGCTACACCTTC. It yields the protein CASSQDNTGLFYGYTF.

V is TRBV5-1 and J is TRBJ1-2, with a possible D match to TRBD1 (5 bases). Trimming stripped 7 bases from V and 3 bases from J, with 19 bases between. The CDR3 spans 15 residues. CDR1 SGHRS and CDR2 YFSETQ come from the germline V gene. The CDR3 DNA reads TGCGCCAGCCGACCCGGGGGGACCGGGGACTATGGCTACACCTTC. Encoded protein: CASRPGGTGDYGYTF. The whole variable domain, remainder taken from reference TRBV5-1 and TRBJ1-2, is KAGVTQTPRYLIKTRGQQVTLSCSPISGHRSVSWYQQTPGQGLQFLFEYFSETQRNKGNFPGRFSGRQFSNSRSEMNVSTLELGDSALYLCASRPGGTGDYGYTFGSGTRLTVV.

This chain joins TRBV3-1 (or the pseudogene TRBV3-2) and TRBJ1-1; tentatively, D is TRBD1 (5 bases). CDR3 length: 12 residues. V was cut by 6 bases and J by 5 bases, with 10 bases left in between. Germline CDR1 and CDR2: LGHDT and YNNKEL (reference sequence). The chain's CDR3 is CASRDTGTEAFF. DNA of the CDR3: TGTGCCAGCAGGGACACCGGGACTGAAGCTTTCTTT.

The V and J genes are TRBV24-1 and TRBJ1-1; 8 bases line up with TRBD1. CDR1 KGHDR and CDR2 SFDVKD come from the germline V gene. This CDR3 comprises 18 residues. Trimming cost V 2 bases and J 2 bases; bases outside gene matches: 12. For the CDR3, the DNA is TGTGCCACCAGTGATTGCTCTACGGGACAGGTTGTTAACACTGAAGCTTTCTTT. Amino acid sequence: CATSDCSTGQVVNTEAFF.

This sequence joins TRBV19 and TRBJ1-2; D not certain. V was clipped by 2 bases and J by 3 bases, with 10 bases between them. Germline V lookup: CDR1 LNHDA, CDR2 SQIVND (reference sequence). The CDR3 extends over 14 amino acids. In DNA, the CDR3 is TGTGCCAGTAGTATATCCGCGGGTTACTATGGCTACACCTTC. It is translated as CASSISAGYYGYTF.

The gene calls are TRBV25-1 and TRBJ1-1; D is perhaps TRBD1 (5 bases). The V end was cut by 6 bases, the J end by 0 bases, with 14 bases between. CDR1 is MGHDK, CDR2 SYGVNS, per germline. CDR3 length equals 15 residues. CDR3 DNA sequence: TGTGCCAGCAGCCCCCGGGGGTCGATGAACACTGAAGCTTTCTTT. Translated, it gives CASSPRGSMNTEAFF.

The rearrangement uses TRBV29-1 and TRBJ1-2; D possibly corresponds to TRBD1 (5 bases). Germline-derived CDR1 and CDR2 are SQVTM and ANQGSEA. Trimming pared 3 bases from V and 3 bases from J, leaving 11 bases between. The length of the CDR3 is 13 residues. The CDR3 nucleotides read TGCAGCGTTGAGGGAGGGGTGGACTATGGCTACACCTTC. Amino acids: CSVEGGVDYGYTF.

The chain carries TRBV6-5 and TRBJ1-2, with 11 nucleotides matching TRBD1. This CDR3 region has 13 residues. The V and J ends lost 6 bases and 7 bases, in that order; junction bases with no gene match: 4. Germline values: CDR1 MNHEY, CDR2 SVGAGI. CDR3 sequence: CASRSGTGGGYTF. The CDR3 DNA sequence: TGTGCCAGCAGATCCGGGACAGGGGGTGGCTACACCTTC.

J is TRBJ1-1 and V is TRBV30, with unresolved D. Germline V CDR1 and CDR2: GTSNPN, SVGIG (reference sequence). This CDR3 region has 15 residues. Trimming took 0 bases from V and 0 from J, leaving 11 bases between them. The CDR3 region is CAWSVVGLMNTEAFF. CDR3 DNA: TGTGCCTGGAGTGTAGTAGGACTCATGAACACTGAAGCTTTCTTT.

The CDR3 sequence is CASSLELGAISGNTIYF. For the CDR3, the DNA is TGCGCCAGCAGCTTGGAATTAGGGGCCATCTCTGGAAACACCATATATTTT. The genes are TRBV5-1 and TRBJ1-3; the D gene is possibly TRBD1 (5 bases). The length of the CDR3 is 17 residues. The V and J ends lost 0 bases and 0 bases respectively, with 13 bases between them. Germline CDR1 reads SGHRS; CDR2 reads YFSETQ.

The chain links TRBV5-4 to TRBJ1-1; unclear D gene. Trimming took off 3 bases at V and 8 bases at J, with 8 bases between the two ends. This CDR3 has 11 amino acids. Germline CDR1 is SGHNT and CDR2 is YYREEE (reference sequence). The CDR3, as DNA: TGTGCCAGCAGCTACAACCGCGAAGCTTTCTTT. Amino acids: CASSYNREAFF.

This sequence joins TRBV20-1 and TRBJ2-3; a weak D match, TRBD1 (6 bases). This CDR3 has 13 residues. Looked up from germline, CDR1 is DFQATT and CDR2 is SNEGSKA (reference sequence). V was cut by 3 bases and J by 6 bases, with 13 bases left in between. CDR3 loop: CSASTQGPDTQYF. The DNA for the CDR3 is TGCAGTGCTAGTACCCAGGGGCCGGATACGCAGTATTTT.

The V call is TRBV5-3, the J call TRBJ1-6, with D possibly being TRBD1 (6 bases). TRBV5-3 is placed among ORFs of uncertain function. CDR3 length: 13 amino acids. The V end lost 8 bases, the J end lost 10 bases, and 16 bases lay between the germline ends. The CDR3: CASKGGSRSPLHF. CDR3 nucleotides: TGTGCCAGCAAGGGGGGGAGTCGGTCACCCCTCCACTTT.

The V gene is TRBV5-5, the J gene TRBJ1-5, with a tentative D call TRBD1 (6 bases). Deletions cut 4 bases from V and 7 bases from J, with 12 bases between. CDR3 size: 13 residues. Germline CDR1 is SGHKS and CDR2 is YYEKEE (reference sequence). The CDR3 here is CASSATRGQPQHF. The CDR3, as DNA: TGTGCCAGCAGCGCAACCAGGGGACAGCCCCAGCATTTT.

In nucleotides, the CDR3 is TGTGCCAGCAGCCAAGTCCAGACCGGGGAGCTGTTTTTT. Its protein is CASSQVQTGELFF. This chain uses TRBV14 with TRBJ2-2; D is uncertain. With 1 base removed from V and 5 bases from J, the gap between germline ends came to 5 bases. This CDR3 has 13 amino acids. From germline, CDR1 is SGHDN and CDR2 FVKESK. The whole variable domain, filled in from reference TRBV14 and TRBJ2-2, reads EAGVTQFPSHSVIEKGQTVTLRCDPISGHDNLYWYRRVMGKEIKFLLHFVKESKQDESGMPNNRFLAERTGGTYSTLKVQPAELEDSGVYFCASSQVQTGELFFGEGSRLTVL.

The chain links TRBV29-1 to TRBJ2-5; 7 bases agree with TRBD1. CDR1 is SQVTM, CDR2 ANQGSEA, per germline. Trimming removed 7 bases from V and 5 bases from J; junction bases left unmatched: 7. The CDR3 is 12 amino acids. CDR3 protein: CSEKGAGETQYF. The DNA of the CDR3 is TGCAGCGAGAAGGGGGCCGGGGAGACCCAGTACTTC.

This rearrangement joins TRBV12-3 or TRBV12-4 to TRBJ1-2, with unresolved D. Trimming removed 3 bases at V and 4 bases at J, with 9 bases between. The CDR3 covers 13 residues. CDR3 in DNA: TGTGCCAGCAGTTTTCAGTGGTCCTATGGCTACACCTTC. It encodes CASSFQWSYGYTF.

V is TRBV4-3 and J is TRBJ1-3, with no clear D. Germline CDR1 is LGHNA and CDR2 is YSLEER. Between the trimmed V and J ends, which lost 1 base and 0 bases, there was a span of 7 bases. The CDR3 is made up of 15 amino acids. The CDR3 DNA follows: TGCGCCAGCAGCCAAGCAGGCCACTCTGGAAACACCATATATTTT. Translating it yields CASSQAGHSGNTIYF.